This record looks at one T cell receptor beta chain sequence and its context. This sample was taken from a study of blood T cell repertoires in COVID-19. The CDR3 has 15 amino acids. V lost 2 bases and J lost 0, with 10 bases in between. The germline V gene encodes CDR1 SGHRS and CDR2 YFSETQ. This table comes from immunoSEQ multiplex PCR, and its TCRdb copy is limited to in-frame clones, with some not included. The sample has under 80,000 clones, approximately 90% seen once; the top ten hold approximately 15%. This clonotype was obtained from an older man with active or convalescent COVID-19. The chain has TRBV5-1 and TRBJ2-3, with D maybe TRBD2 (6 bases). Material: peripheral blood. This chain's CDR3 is CASSFFSGSTDTQYF. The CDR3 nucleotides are TGCGCCAGCAGCTTTTTTAGCGGAAGCACAGATACGCAGTATTTT.